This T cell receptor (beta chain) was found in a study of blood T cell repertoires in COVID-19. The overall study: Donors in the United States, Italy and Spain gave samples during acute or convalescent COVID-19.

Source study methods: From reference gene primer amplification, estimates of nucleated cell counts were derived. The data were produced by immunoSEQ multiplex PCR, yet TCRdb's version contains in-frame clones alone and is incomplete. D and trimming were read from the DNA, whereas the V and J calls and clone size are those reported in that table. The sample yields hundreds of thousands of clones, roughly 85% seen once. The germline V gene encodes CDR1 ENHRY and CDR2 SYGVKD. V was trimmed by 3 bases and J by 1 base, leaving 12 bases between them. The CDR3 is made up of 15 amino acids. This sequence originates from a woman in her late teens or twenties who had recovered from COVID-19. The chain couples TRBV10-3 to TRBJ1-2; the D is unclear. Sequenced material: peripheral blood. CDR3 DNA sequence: TGTGCCATCAGTGATTCCGACACCGATAACTATGGCTACACCTTC. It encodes CAISDSDTDNYGYTF.